The 13 T cell receptor beta chains presented below share a single source sample, sequenced in a study of OX40 agonist ivuxolimab in advanced cancers. Clones were read by immunoSEQ multiplex PCR, and TCRdb kept only the in-frame ones, dropping some. The data show tens of thousands of clones, around 87% seen once. The source material was CD4+ or CD8+ T cells sorted from blood, sampled in a trial of the OX40 agonist ivuxolimab. These receptors were taken from an adult with an advanced solid tumor such as melanoma, head and neck, liver or kidney cancer.

CDR3: CASSYRGLTYEQYF. The CDR3 nucleotides are TGTGCCAGCAGTTACCGGGGACTGACCTACGAGCAGTACTTC. V is TRBV6-5 and J is TRBJ2-7; maybe TRBD2 (6 bases). CDR1 is MNHEY, CDR2 SVGAGI, per germline. The CDR3 has 14 residues. Trimming shortened V by 2 bases and J by 2 bases, and 10 bases separated the two germline ends.

This chain joins TRBV19 and TRBJ1-4; no reliable D call. Germline CDR1 LNHDA, CDR2 SQIVND (reference sequence). Trimming shortened V by 1 base and J by 8 bases, and 11 bases separated the two germline ends. The CDR3 has 14 residues. DNA of the CDR3: TGTGCCAGTAGTATAGTACAGAGCCGGGAAAAACTGTTTTTT. It specifies CASSIVQSREKLFF. Full variable domain (remainder filled in from reference TRBV19 and TRBJ1-4): DGGITQSPKYLFRKEGQNVTLSCEQNLNHDAMYWYRQDPGQGLRLIYYSQIVNDFQKGDIAEGYSVSREKKESFPLTVTSAQKNPTAFYLCASSIVQSREKLFFGSGTQLSVL.

This chain joins TRBV6-1 and TRBJ2-5; TRBD1 matches 7 bases. V gave up 4 bases and J gave up 1 base; unmatched junction bases: 3. CDR1 is MNHNS and CDR2 is SASEGT in the germline V gene. This CDR3 is 14 amino acids long. The CDR3 loop is CASSASGGQETQYF. CDR3 DNA: TGTGCCAGCAGTGCCTCAGGGGGCCAAGAGACCCAGTACTTC.

The V gene is TRBV7-2, the J gene TRBJ2-7; a possible D gene is TRBD2 (5 bases). Trimming left V 0 bases short and J 6 bases short, with 15 bases between. Per germline, CDR1 SGHTA and CDR2 FQGNSA. This CDR3 is 15 amino acids long. The CDR3 sequence is CASSLAGGSSREQYF. The CDR3, as DNA: TGTGCCAGCAGCTTAGCTGGTGGGAGCTCCCGCGAGCAGTACTTC.

The chain links TRBV7-6 to TRBJ2-7, with D uncertain. Trimming removed 2 bases from V and 5 bases from J, with 4 bases in between. The CDR3 runs to 11 residues. CDR1 is SGHVS, CDR2 FNYEAQ, per germline. CDR3 sequence (DNA): TGTGCCAGCAGCTTAATGGACGAGCAGTACTTC. This encodes CASSLMDEQYF.

This chain uses TRBV27 with TRBJ2-2, with D perhaps matching TRBD1 (5 bases). Germline CDR1 is MNHEY and CDR2 is SMNVEV (reference sequence). This CDR3 comprises 14 residues. Trimming took 4 bases from V and 7 from J, leaving 13 bases between them. This CDR3 is CASSSNDRRGELFF. The CDR3 DNA is TGTGCCAGCAGTTCAAACGACAGACGCGGGGAGCTGTTTTTT.

The CDR3 DNA sequence: TGCGCCAGCAGCCAAGGAGTTGCAAGGTCCTATAATTCACCCCTCCACTTT. It translates to CASSQGVARSYNSPLHF. The chain combines TRBV4-1 with TRBJ1-6; D unresolved. CDR1 MGHRA and CDR2 YSYEKL come from the germline V gene. This CDR3 is 17 amino acids long. The V and J ends lost 1 base and 1 base respectively, with 11 bases between them.

This clone was detected once. This chain connects TRBV5-1 to TRBJ2-7; the match to TRBD2 covers 7 bases. There are 15 residues in the CDR3. Trimming at V came to 1 base and at J to 0 bases, leaving 4 bases not matched to a gene. CDR1 and CDR2 from the germline V gene are SGHRS and YFSETQ. The CDR3 sequence is CASSLSGADSYEQYF. The CDR3 nucleotides are TGCGCCAGCAGCTTGAGCGGGGCCGACTCCTACGAGCAGTACTTC.

This chain connects TRBV11-3 to TRBJ2-3, with TRBD2 identical over 14 bases. Per germline, CDR1 SGHNT and CDR2 YENEEA. With 4 bases clipped from V and 4 bases from J, the junction kept 4 bases outside the gene matches. The CDR3 has 16 amino acids. CDR3 nucleotide sequence: TGTGCCAGCAGCTCGGGACTAGCGGGAGTTGCAGATACGCAGTATTTT. Translated, it gives CASSSGLAGVADTQYF.

The chain uses TRBV5-4 and TRBJ2-3; 10 bases agree with TRBD1. There are 16 residues in the CDR3. Germline CDR1 and CDR2: SGHNT and YYREEE (reference sequence). V shed 7 bases, J shed 6 bases, and the junction held 14 bases outside the gene matches. This CDR3 is CASAVQGADRGDTQYF. CDR3 nucleotides: TGTGCCAGCGCGGTCCAGGGGGCGGACAGGGGGGATACGCAGTATTTT.

As regards this clone: The sample holds other DNA sequences that translate to the same CDR3. The V call is TRBV5-6, the J call TRBJ1-1; TRBD1 might be the D (5 bases). Germline V gene sequence: CDR1 SGHDT, CDR2 YYEEEE. CDR3 size: 16 residues. The V gene lost 2 bases and the J gene lost 2 bases, with 16 bases spanning the gap. DNA of the CDR3: TGTGCCAGCAGCTTCCGGGGAAGGGGTCCCAACACTGAAGCTTTCTTT. Translated, it gives CASSFRGRGPNTEAFF.

The gene calls are TRBV6-6 and TRBJ1-1, with D uncertain. The CDR3 loop spans 12 amino acids. Looked up from germline, CDR1 is MNHNY and CDR2 is SVGAGI (reference sequence). V was clipped by 6 bases and J by 4 bases, with 9 bases between them. CDR3 region: CASRRLGTEAFF. In DNA form, the CDR3 reads TGTGCCAGCAGGCGCTTAGGCACTGAAGCTTTCTTT.

The chain couples TRBV9 to TRBJ1-1; TRBD1 agrees at 8 bases. Germline V CDR1 and CDR2: SGDLS, YYNGEE. With 0 bases clipped from V and 5 bases from J, the junction kept 6 bases outside the gene matches. The CDR3 totals 15 residues. The CDR3 here is CASSVAGQGRTEAFF. DNA of the CDR3: TGTGCCAGCAGCGTAGCCGGACAGGGAAGGACTGAAGCTTTCTTT.